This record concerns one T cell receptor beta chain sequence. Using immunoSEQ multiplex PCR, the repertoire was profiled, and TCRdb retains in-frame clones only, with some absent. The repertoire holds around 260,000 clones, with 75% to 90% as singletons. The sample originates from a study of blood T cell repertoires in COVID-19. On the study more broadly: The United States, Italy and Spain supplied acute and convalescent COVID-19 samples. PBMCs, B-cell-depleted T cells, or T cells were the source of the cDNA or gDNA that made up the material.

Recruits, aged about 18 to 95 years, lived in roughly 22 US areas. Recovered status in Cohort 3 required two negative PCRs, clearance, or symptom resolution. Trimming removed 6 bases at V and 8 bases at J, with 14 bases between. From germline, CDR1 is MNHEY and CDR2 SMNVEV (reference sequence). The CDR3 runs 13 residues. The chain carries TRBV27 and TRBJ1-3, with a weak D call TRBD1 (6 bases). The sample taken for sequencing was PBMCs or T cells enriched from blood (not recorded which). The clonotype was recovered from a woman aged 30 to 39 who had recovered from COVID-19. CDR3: CASSLREGDTIYF. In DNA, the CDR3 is TGTGCCAGCAGCCTCAGGGAGGGGGACACCATATATTTT.